A single sample is the source of the 9 T cell receptor beta chains below, sequenced in a study of cytomegalovirus exposure and HLA in healthy donors (dated by TCRdb to the late 2010s). Preparation of the library involved the immunoSEQ multiplex PCR assay. A mixture of 60 forward primers for TCR Vbeta segments and 13 reverse primers for TCR Jbeta segments was used in the multiplex PCR. TCRdb's version of the immuneACCESS table is confined to in-frame rearrangements and falls short of the full clone set. An unresolved V gene accounts for under half of the shortfall where checked; the remainder is of unknown origin. This sample comprises some 180,000 clones, about four fifths of them detected only once. The top ten clonotypes cover 1.5% to 2% of the sample. Sequences were obtained from PBMCs. The receptors shown here come from a woman aged 30 to 39 in good health and CMV-seronegative.

The chain recombines TRBV23-1 with TRBJ2-5, with D unclear. TRBV23-1 is identified as an open reading frame with a role that is uncertain. The CDR3 is 17 residues long. Trimming shortened V by 0 bases and J by 4 bases, and 18 bases separated the two germline ends. This chain's CDR3 is CASSQSTRHGVRETQYF. The CDR3 region has the DNA TGCGCCAGCAGTCAATCGACGAGGCACGGTGTGCGAGAGACCCAGTACTTC.

This chain joins TRBV19 and TRBJ1-5, with 12 bases lining up with TRBD1. Germline V gives CDR1 LNHDA, CDR2 SQIVND (reference sequence). J was trimmed by 6 bases and V by 5 bases; bases with no gene match: 5. The CDR3 covers 15 residues. The CDR3 DNA is TGTGCCAGTAGTCTCGGGACAGGGGGCGGTCAGCCCCAGCATTTT. Protein sequence: CASSLGTGGGQPQHF.

The chain carries TRBV7-6 and TRBJ2-2; tentative D call: TRBD1 (6 bases). Germline-derived CDR1 and CDR2 are SGHVS and FNYEAQ. Trimming stripped 2 bases from V and 3 bases from J, with 19 bases between. This CDR3 contains 18 residues. CDR3 nucleotides: TGTGCCAGCAGCTTAAATGGGGGCCCGGGTTCGGACACCGGGGAGCTGTTTTTT. This encodes CASSLNGGPGSDTGELFF. Based on the CDR3 plus reference TRBV7-6 and TRBJ2-2, the full variable domain is GAGVSQSPRYKVTKRGQDVALRCDPISGHVSLYWYRQALGQGPEFLTYFNYEAQQDKSGLPNDRFSAERPEGSISTLTIQRTEQRDSAMYRCASSLNGGPGSDTGELFFGEGSRLTVL.

J is TRBJ2-3 and V is TRBV2; D is possibly TRBD1 (5 bases). Germline V gene data show CDR1 as SNHLY and CDR2 as FYNNEI. V gave up 1 base and J gave up 2 bases, with 7 bases separating them. The CDR3 contains 14 residues. CDR3 sequence reads: CASSEGQPTDTQYF. The CDR3 bases are TGTGCCAGCAGTGAAGGACAGCCCACAGATACGCAGTATTTT.

The CDR3 sequence: CASNWSGGNQETQYF. In DNA, the CDR3 is TGTGCCAGCAATTGGAGCGGGGGGAACCAAGAGACCCAGTACTTC. The chain carries TRBV6-6 and TRBJ2-5; 9 nucleotides line up with TRBD2. The V and J ends lost 7 bases and 0 bases, in that order; junction bases with no gene match: 6. There are 15 residues in the CDR3. Germline V lookup: CDR1 MNHNY, CDR2 SVGAGI (reference sequence).

The chain has TRBV4-2 and TRBJ2-7, with 12 bases identical to TRBD2. V lost 0 bases, J lost 1 base, and 4 bases stayed unmatched. Per the germline V gene, CDR1 is LGHNA and CDR2 is YNFKEQ. The CDR3 length is 17 residues. CDR3 DNA: TGTGCCAGCAGCCAAGAACCGACTAGCGGGGGTTCCTACGAGCAGTACTTC. Protein: CASSQEPTSGGSYEQYF.

In its sample, this clone was seen a few times. The chain uses TRBV19 and TRBJ2-1; TRBD2 aligns across 14 bases. V lost 1 base to trimming and J lost 3 bases; unmatched junction nucleotides: 5. CDR3 size: 18 residues. Germline V CDR1 and CDR2: LNHDA, SQIVND (reference sequence). CDR3 sequence reads: CASSIGLAGGHYYNEQFF. The CDR3 region has the DNA TGTGCCAGTAGTATAGGACTAGCGGGGGGGCACTACTACAATGAGCAGTTCTTC.

This chain connects TRBV20-1 to TRBJ2-5; possible D gene TRBD1, 6 bases. V lost 5 bases, J lost 5 bases, and 9 bases lay in between. The CDR3 runs to 11 residues. Germline V gene lookup returns CDR1 DFQATT and CDR2 SNEGSKA (reference sequence). This CDR3 reads CSAGTGETQYF. The CDR3 DNA is TGCAGTGCTGGTACAGGGGAGACCCAGTACTTC.

The V gene is TRBV29-1, the J gene TRBJ2-3, with 10 bases fitting TRBD2. CDR3 length equals 16 residues. V lost 4 bases, J lost 2 bases, and 9 bases stayed unmatched. CDR1 and CDR2 (germline): SQVTM, ANQGSEA. CDR3 sequence (DNA): TGCAGCGTTGGTCATGGACTAGCGGATGACACAGATACGCAGTATTTT. Amino acids: CSVGHGLADDTDTQYF.